The 26 T cell receptor beta chains reported below all come from one sample, sequenced in a study of cytotoxic CD8 clonotypes in ibrutinib-treated CLL. Measured with immunoSEQ multiplex PCR; TCRdb has only the in-frame clones, and not every one. The table lists around 300,000 clones, 80% of them singletons. The source material was PBMCs, sampled before ibrutinib treatment. These receptors were obtained from a human donor with chronic lymphocytic leukemia.

J is TRBJ2-2 and V is TRBV7-3; D may be TRBD2 (6 bases). Germline assignment: CDR1 SGHTA and CDR2 FQGTGA. V was pared by 5 bases and J by 1 base, with 8 bases between. This CDR3 is built from 14 residues. CDR3 sequence reads: CASSPGGNTGELFF. As DNA, the CDR3 is TGTGCCAGCAGCCCCGGGGGGAACACCGGGGAGCTGTTTTTT.

The genes are TRBV27 and TRBJ2-7; D unclear. There are 13 residues in the CDR3. Germline V CDR1 and CDR2: MNHEY, SMNVEV (reference sequence). V was trimmed by 5 bases and J by 3 bases, leaving 11 bases between them. The CDR3, as DNA: TGTGCCAGCAGTCCCACGGACGGCTACGAGCAGTACTTC. Its translation: CASSPTDGYEQYF.

The J gene is TRBJ1-4, the V gene TRBV6-5; D gene unclear. CDR1 and CDR2 (germline): MNHEY, SVGAGI. The CDR3 totals 12 residues. Trimming removed 9 bases at V and 8 bases at J, with 13 bases between. CDR3 nucleotides: TGTGCCAGTTCCCGGGCATACGAAAAACTGTTTTTT. This gives the protein CASSRAYEKLFF.

This sequence joins TRBV7-2 and TRBJ2-7, with a tentative D call TRBD2 (5 bases). V dropped 0 bases and J dropped 3 bases, with 12 bases sitting between them. Germline V gene data show CDR1 as SGHTA and CDR2 as FQGNSA. The CDR3 is made up of 15 amino acids. Here the CDR3 DNA reads TGTGCCAGCAGCTTAGCGGGAGAAATAGTCTACGAGCAGTACTTC. This encodes CASSLAGEIVYEQYF.

Only a few counts were recorded for this clone. The V gene is TRBV30, the J gene TRBJ2-7; unclear D gene. CDR1 is GTSNPN and CDR2 is SVGIG in the germline V gene (reference sequence). This CDR3 comprises 11 residues. Deletions cut 1 base from V and 5 bases from J, with 6 bases between. In DNA, the CDR3 is TGTGCCTGGAGTGAAATGGACGAGCAGTACTTC. Encoded protein: CAWSEMDEQYF.

The rearrangement uses TRBV7-9 and TRBJ2-6, with D perhaps assigned TRBD1 or TRBD2 (5 bases each). CDR3 length: 17 amino acids. Germline V gives CDR1 SEHNR, CDR2 FQNEAQ (reference sequence). Between the trimmed V and J ends, which lost 0 bases and 0 bases, there was a span of 9 bases. Written as DNA, the CDR3 is TGTGCCAGCAGCTTAGCTGCAGGGAGCTCTGGGGCCAACGTCCTGACTTTC. Its protein is CASSLAAGSSGANVLTF.

This clone occurred once. The chain carries TRBV27 and TRBJ2-7; no reliable D call. Per the germline V gene, CDR1 is MNHEY and CDR2 is SMNVEV (reference sequence). V was shortened by 7 bases and J by 3 bases, with 25 bases between the two germline ends. The CDR3 has 17 amino acids. The CDR3, as DNA: TGTGCCAGCACTACCATGCCAGGACGATTGGACCTCTACGAGCAGTACTTC. Protein sequence: CASTTMPGRLDLYEQYF.

V usage is TRBV4-1 and J usage is TRBJ2-7, with no clear D. This CDR3 has 16 residues. Germline V gives CDR1 MGHRA, CDR2 YSYEKL. Trimming cost V 4 bases and J 0 bases, with 16 bases left between them. The CDR3 sequence is CASSPAIRANSYEQYF. As DNA, the CDR3 is TGCGCCAGCAGCCCAGCGATCCGGGCCAACTCCTACGAGCAGTACTTC.

Only one count was recorded for this clone. This rearrangement joins TRBV7-8 to TRBJ2-3; perhaps TRBD2 as D (6 bases). The germline V gene has CDR1 SGHVS and CDR2 FQNEAQ. Trimming pared 5 bases from V and 1 base from J, leaving 19 bases between. The CDR3 is made up of 17 amino acids. The DNA for the CDR3 is TGTGCCAGCAGCAGAAGACCGGCGGGGTCTGGCACAGATACGCAGTATTTT. Protein: CASSRRPAGSGTDTQYF.

This sequence joins TRBV11-2 and TRBJ1-2; 9 nucleotides match TRBD1. The length of the CDR3 is 13 residues. CDR1 is SGHAT and CDR2 is FQNNGV in the germline V gene. V was clipped by 6 bases and J by 8 bases; unmatched bases: 7. Here the CDR3 reads CASSIQGARGYTF. The CDR3 DNA reads TGTGCCAGCAGTATACAGGGGGCGCGCGGCTACACCTTC.

This chain joins TRBV7-8 and TRBJ1-5, with D unresolved. This CDR3 has 15 amino acids. Germline V gene sequence: CDR1 SGHVS, CDR2 FQNEAQ. Trimming removed 1 base from V and 7 bases from J, with 14 bases in between. The CDR3 nucleotides are TGTGCCAGCAGCTTAGTAGGAGAAATGCGCCAGCCCCAGCATTTT. Its protein is CASSLVGEMRQPQHF.

The V and J genes are TRBV7-9 and TRBJ2-7; D uncertain. The CDR3 consists of 16 residues. CDR1 is SEHNR and CDR2 is FQNEAQ in the germline V gene (reference sequence). Trimming removed 6 bases from V and 0 bases from J, with 18 bases in between. CDR3 bases: TGTGCCAGCAGGCCGAAGAATGCAGCCAGCTCCTACGAGCAGTACTTC. It translates to CASRPKNAASSYEQYF.

This clone was found once. The chain has TRBV6-6 and TRBJ1-5; 8 bases match TRBD1. CDR1 is MNHNY and CDR2 is SVGAGI in the germline V gene (reference sequence). The CDR3 has 16 amino acids. Trimming cost V 0 bases and J 7 bases; bases outside gene matches: 8. The CDR3 reads CASSYSRQGMEQPQHF. As DNA, the CDR3 is TGTGCCAGCAGTTACTCAAGACAGGGGATGGAGCAGCCCCAGCATTTT.

This sequence joins TRBV6-1 and TRBJ1-2; D uncertain. Germline assignment: CDR1 MNHNS and CDR2 SASEGT. V lost 6 bases, J lost 8 bases, and 19 bases lay in between. This CDR3 spans 14 amino acids. The DNA of the CDR3 is TGTGCCAGCAGCCCGGACCTCGTTTTCGGGGGCTACACCTTC. This codes for CASSPDLVFGGYTF.

This clone was counted only a few times. The CDR3 sequence: CACGTGTNSEQYF. The CDR3 region has the DNA TGTGCCTGCGGGACAGGGACGAATAGCGAGCAGTACTTC. V and J are TRBV30 and TRBJ2-7; 9 bases are shared with TRBD1. Germline lookup yields CDR1 GTSNPN and CDR2 SVGIG (reference sequence). The V segment lost 6 bases and the J segment 6 bases; nucleotides outside the gene matches: 9. CDR3 length: 13 amino acids.

V usage is TRBV11-2 and J usage is TRBJ2-1; 7 bases align to TRBD2. Germline CDR1 reads SGHAT; CDR2 reads FQNNGV. The CDR3 contains 13 residues. The trim removed 1 base at V and 7 bases at J, leaving 1 base unmatched. The CDR3 nucleotides are TGTGCCAGCAGCTTAGGACTAGCAAATGAGCAGTTCTTC. Translation: CASSLGLANEQFF.

V and J are TRBV9 and TRBJ2-5; 9 positions match TRBD2. CDR1 is SGDLS, CDR2 YYNGEE, per germline. V lost 0 bases, J lost 4 bases, and 7 bases stayed unmatched. The CDR3 sequence is 16 residues long. CDR3 amino acids: CASSVEGAGGLETQYF. The CDR3 DNA reads as TGTGCCAGCAGCGTAGAAGGAGCGGGAGGCCTAGAGACCCAGTACTTC. Supplemented by reference TRBV9 and TRBJ2-5, the full variable domain reads DSGVTQTPKHLITATGQRVTLRCSPRSGDLSVYWYQQSLDQGLQFLIQYYNGEERAKGNILERFSAQQFPDLHSELNLSSLELGDSALYFCASSVEGAGGLETQYFGPGTRLLVL.

The chain is built from TRBV4-1 and TRBJ2-3, with 16 bases lining up with TRBD2. Per the germline V gene, CDR1 is MGHRA and CDR2 is YSYEKL. Losses at the gene ends were 4 bases for V and 4 bases for J; bases not matched to a gene: 2. There are 16 residues in the CDR3. The CDR3 is CASSRGLAGGSDTQYF. Here the CDR3 DNA reads TGCGCCAGCAGCCGGGGACTAGCGGGAGGGTCAGATACGCAGTATTTT.

The V and J genes are TRBV30 and TRBJ1-2, with 8 bases identical to TRBD1. The J segment lost 7 bases and the V segment lost 0 bases, leaving 7 bases of the junction unmatched. This CDR3 has 14 amino acids. Germline assignment: CDR1 GTSNPN and CDR2 SVGIG (reference sequence). This CDR3 is CAWSVRQGAVGYTF. Here the CDR3 DNA reads TGTGCCTGGAGTGTACGGCAGGGGGCGGTTGGCTACACCTTC.

Only one count was recorded for this clone. The V gene is TRBV5-1, the J gene TRBJ1-1; D not certain. This CDR3 is 14 amino acids long. Trimming left V 3 bases short and J 5 bases short, with 14 bases between. Looked up from germline, CDR1 is SGHRS and CDR2 is YFSETQ. The CDR3 region is CASSSGQIGTEAFF. CDR3 in DNA: TGCGCCAGCAGCTCCGGGCAAATAGGGACTGAAGCTTTCTTT. The complete variable domain, with remaining parts taken from reference TRBV5-1 and TRBJ1-1, reads KAGVTQTPRYLIKTRGQQVTLSCSPISGHRSVSWYQQTPGQGLQFLFEYFSETQRNKGNFPGRFSGRQFSNSRSEMNVSTLELGDSALYLCASSSGQIGTEAFFGQGTRLTVV.

The chain is built from TRBV5-6 and TRBJ2-7, with 7 nucleotides matching TRBD1. This CDR3 has 15 residues. Germline CDR1 reads SGHDT; CDR2 reads YYEEEE. V lost 3 bases and J lost 4; bases outside the gene matches: 10. The CDR3 region is CASSSPGQFPYEQYF. The CDR3 DNA follows: TGTGCCAGCAGCTCCCCGGGACAGTTCCCTTACGAGCAGTACTTC.

The chain combines TRBV11-2 with TRBJ2-7, with TRBD1 as a possible D gene (6 bases). Trimming stripped 5 bases from V and 0 bases from J, with 11 bases between. The CDR3 covers 14 residues. The germline gives CDR1 SGHAT, CDR2 FQNNGV. The CDR3 loop reads CASSIGTLSYEQYF. In DNA, the CDR3 is TGTGCCAGCAGCATTGGGACACTCTCCTACGAGCAGTACTTC. Combining the CDR3 with reference TRBV11-2 and TRBJ2-7 gives the whole variable domain EAGVAQSPRYKIIEKRQSVAFWCNPISGHATLYWYQQILGQGPKLLIQFQNNGVVDDSQLPKDRFSAERLKGVDSTLKIQPAKLEDSAVYLCASSIGTLSYEQYFGPGTRLTVT.

The chain couples TRBV4-2 to TRBJ1-3; D is undetermined. The V and J ends lost 3 bases and 2 bases respectively, with 14 bases between them. Germline V gene lookup returns CDR1 LGHNA and CDR2 YNFKEQ. The CDR3 length is 16 residues. The CDR3 DNA reads TGTGCCAGCAGCCAGGTAGTCCCGGAGGCTGGAAACACCATATATTTT. As protein: CASSQVVPEAGNTIYF.

A single count supports this clone. This chain uses TRBV30 with TRBJ1-5; no reliable D call. Trimming removed 0 bases at V and 2 bases at J, with 5 bases between. This CDR3 has 13 amino acids. Germline V gene sequence: CDR1 GTSNPN, CDR2 SVGIG (reference sequence). The CDR3 loop reads CAWSVMGNQPQHF. The CDR3 nucleotides read TGTGCCTGGAGTGTAATGGGCAATCAGCCCCAGCATTTT.

The chain links TRBV14 to TRBJ2-5, with 8 nucleotides matching TRBD1. The germline gives CDR1 SGHDN, CDR2 FVKESK. The junction had 6 bases not matched to a gene; V was cut back by 2 bases and J by 4 bases. The length of the CDR3 is 15 residues. This CDR3 is CASSQTTGGGETQYF. The CDR3 DNA sequence: TGTGCCAGCAGCCAAACTACAGGGGGAGGAGAGACCCAGTACTTC. Using reference TRBV14 and TRBJ2-5 for the parts outside the CDR3, the full variable domain is EAGVTQFPSHSVIEKGQTVTLRCDPISGHDNLYWYRRVMGKEIKFLLHFVKESKQDESGMPNNRFLAERTGGTYSTLKVQPAELEDSGVYFCASSQTTGGGETQYFGPGTRLLVL.

The genes are TRBV7-6 and TRBJ2-7, with D possibly TRBD2 on 5 matching bases. Trimming stripped 4 bases from V and 4 bases from J, with 17 bases between. CDR3 size: 15 residues. CDR1 is SGHVS, CDR2 FNYEAQ, per germline. CDR3 coding DNA: TGTGCCAGCAGCTCCGTCGCCGGGAAGAGATACGAGCAGTACTTC. As protein: CASSSVAGKRYEQYF.